These 23 T cell receptor beta chains share one sample of origin, sequenced in a study of OX40 agonist ivuxolimab in advanced cancers. This table comes from immunoSEQ multiplex PCR, and its TCRdb copy is limited to in-frame clones, with some not included. The sample yields tens of thousands of clones, more than 70% seen once. This material consisted of CD4+ or CD8+ T cells sorted from blood, taken in a trial of the OX40 agonist ivuxolimab. The receptor set was obtained from an adult with an advanced solid tumor such as melanoma, head and neck, liver or kidney cancer.

The genes are TRBV6-5 and TRBJ2-7; 7 bases match TRBD1. V dropped 1 base and J dropped 2; count of bases not matched to a gene: 2. The V gene's germline CDR1 is MNHEY and CDR2 SVGAGI. The CDR3 loop spans 14 amino acids. The DNA for the CDR3 is TGTGCCAGCAGTTACTGGGACAGAACCTACGAGCAGTACTTC. Protein product: CASSYWDRTYEQYF.

The CDR3: CASSVAGDRQETQYF. DNA of the CDR3: TGTGCCAGCAGCGTAGCAGGGGACAGACAAGAGACCCAGTACTTC. This chain joins TRBV9 and TRBJ2-5; 7 bases are a match to TRBD1. V shed 0 bases and J 2 bases; nucleotides not matched to a gene: 4. The CDR3 sequence is 15 residues long. CDR1 and CDR2 from the germline V gene are SGDLS and YYNGEE.

The chain combines TRBV11-3 with TRBJ1-1; D call uncertain. In germline, CDR1 is SGHNT, CDR2 YENEEA. The CDR3 has 13 amino acids. The V end lost 2 bases, the J end lost 1 base, and 5 bases lay between the germline ends. The CDR3 region is CASSLRENTEAFF. CDR3 bases: TGTGCCAGCAGCTTACGGGAGAACACTGAAGCTTTCTTT.

About this clone: Other DNA sequences from this sample encode an identical CDR3 as well. The J gene is TRBJ2-1, the V gene TRBV6-5, with D possibly TRBD2 on 5 matching bases. Germline CDR1 MNHEY, CDR2 SVGAGI. The V end was cut by 6 bases, the J end by 1 base, with 13 bases between. The CDR3 is 15 residues long. CDR3 DNA sequence: TGTGCCAGCAGCCGACCGGGGAAGTCCTACAATGAGCAGTTCTTC. This translates into CASSRPGKSYNEQFF.

V and J are TRBV11-2 and TRBJ2-1, with TRBD1 identical over 7 bases. CDR1 SGHAT and CDR2 FQNNGV come from the germline V gene. The length of the CDR3 is 13 residues. V lost 2 bases, J lost 9 bases, and 4 bases stayed unmatched. CDR3 nucleotide sequence: TGTGCCAGCAGCTTAAGGGGGCTCGGTGAGCAGTTCTTC. It yields the protein CASSLRGLGEQFF.

The J gene is TRBJ2-7, the V gene TRBV11-2; TRBD1 is a possible D gene (5 bases). The CDR3 consists of 15 residues. The germline V and J ends were trimmed by 5 bases and 5 bases, with 19 bases remaining between them. CDR1 and CDR2 (germline): SGHAT, FQNNGV. CDR3 coding DNA: TGTGCCAGCAGCGCGGACATTTCGGCTCCACACGAGCAGTACTTC. Translation: CASSADISAPHEQYF.

The chain couples TRBV27 to TRBJ2-5; 9 bases align to TRBD2. There are 17 residues in the CDR3. Germline V gene data show CDR1 as MNHEY and CDR2 as SMNVEV (reference sequence). J was trimmed by 5 bases and V by 2 bases; bases with no gene match: 12. The DNA of the CDR3 is TGTGCCAGCAGTTTAGTAGCGGGGGACGATATTAGGGAGACCCAGTACTTC. Its translation is CASSLVAGDDIRETQYF.

This chain links TRBV6-1 with TRBJ2-7; perhaps TRBD1 as D (5 bases). This CDR3 has 15 amino acids. V was clipped by 0 bases and J by 2 bases, with 11 bases between them. Germline loops: CDR1 MNHNS, CDR2 SASEGT. The CDR3 region has the DNA TGTGCCAGCAGTGAAGCTCCAGGGAACGCCTACGAGCAGTACTTC. Protein: CASSEAPGNAYEQYF.

The chain combines TRBV30 with TRBJ2-7, with 7 bases lining up with TRBD2. Germline V gene sequence: CDR1 GTSNPN, CDR2 SVGIG (reference sequence). V lost 7 bases, J lost 5 bases, and 8 bases stayed unmatched. The CDR3 extends over 12 amino acids. CDR3 loop: CAFSPGGDEQYF. The CDR3 nucleotides are TGTGCCTTTTCACCGGGGGGAGACGAGCAGTACTTC.

The chain recombines TRBV5-6 with TRBJ1-6; D unclear. The CDR3 covers 14 residues. CDR1 and CDR2 from the germline V gene are SGHDT and YYEEEE. Trimming removed 2 bases at V and 1 base at J, with 4 bases between. CDR3 residues: CASSLRSYNSPLHF. CDR3 in DNA: TGTGCCAGCAGCTTACGGTCCTATAATTCACCCCTCCACTTT.

This CDR3 reads CASSVGGGTNTGELFF. DNA for the CDR3: TGTGCCAGCAGCGTAGGAGGGGGGACGAACACCGGGGAGCTGTTTTTT. V gene TRBV9 combines with J gene TRBJ2-2; D tentatively reads TRBD1 or TRBD2 (6 bases each). Trimming removed 0 bases from V and 0 bases from J, with 9 bases in between. This CDR3 is 16 amino acids long. Germline V gives CDR1 SGDLS, CDR2 YYNGEE. The full variable domain, in which reference TRBV9 and TRBJ2-2 provide the parts outside the CDR3, is DSGVTQTPKHLITATGQRVTLRCSPRSGDLSVYWYQQSLDQGLQFLIQYYNGEERAKGNILERFSAQQFPDLHSELNLSSLELGDSALYFCASSVGGGTNTGELFFGEGSRLTVL.

The CDR3 here is CASSLGLAGGPKNEQFF. In DNA form, the CDR3 reads TGTGCCAGCAGTTTGGGACTAGCGGGGGGGCCAAAGAATGAGCAGTTCTTC. V usage is TRBV28 and J usage is TRBJ2-1; TRBD2 matches at 16 bases. Looked up from germline, CDR1 is MDHEN and CDR2 is SYDVKM. This CDR3 is 17 amino acids long. V gave up 3 bases and J gave up 7 bases; unmatched junction bases: 6.

The V call is TRBV6-6, the J call TRBJ2-7; a weak D match, TRBD1 (6 bases). CDR1 and CDR2 from the germline V gene are MNHNY and SVGAGI (reference sequence). With 6 bases removed from V and 6 bases from J, the gap between germline ends came to 21 bases. The CDR3 consists of 15 residues. The CDR3 region is CASRPPGAPHLEQYF. In DNA form, the CDR3 reads TGTGCCAGCAGGCCTCCAGGGGCCCCCCATCTCGAGCAGTACTTC.

J is TRBJ1-4 and V is TRBV5-5, with TRBD1 identical over 12 bases. Germline-derived CDR1 and CDR2 are SGHKS and YYEKEE (reference sequence). There are 17 residues in the CDR3. J lost 10 bases, V lost 3 bases, and 13 bases had no gene match. The CDR3 bases are TGTGCCAGCAGCTGGGACAGGGGGCGAGGAATGATTGGAAAACTGTTTTTT. Its translation is CASSWDRGRGMIGKLFF. The full variable domain, rest sourced from reference TRBV5-5 and TRBJ1-4, is DAGVTQSPTHLIKTRGQQVTLRCSPISGHKSVSWYQQVLGQGPQFIFQYYEKEERGRGNFPDRFSARQFPNYSSELNVNALLLGDSALYLCASSWDRGRGMIGKLFFGSGTQLSVL.

The J gene is TRBJ2-7, the V gene TRBV1; TRBD1 is taken as the D call from the table, unchecked against the DNA. TRBV1 is tagged as a pseudogene. This CDR3 is 11 amino acids long. Written as DNA, the CDR3 is TGCACCAGGGACAGGGCGAGGGAGCAGTACTTC. Translating gives CTRDRAREQYF.

This chain links TRBV11-3 with TRBJ2-1, with 8 positions matching TRBD1. The V and J ends lost 3 bases and 15 bases, in that order; junction bases with no gene match: 13. The germline V gene has CDR1 SGHNT and CDR2 YENEEA. The CDR3 extends over 14 amino acids. This CDR3 is CASSFGDRGRRLFF. The CDR3 DNA reads as TGTGCCAGCAGCTTCGGAGACAGGGGTCGACGATTGTTCTTC.

The chain employs TRBV7-9 and TRBJ1-6; D is possibly TRBD1 (6 bases). The CDR3 has 15 residues. From germline, CDR1 is SEHNR and CDR2 FQNEAQ (reference sequence). Trimming removed 1 base from V and 7 bases from J, with 11 bases in between. The CDR3 coding sequence is TGTGCCAGCAGCTTAGGAGGGGGGGCCAATTCACCCCTCCACTTT. Translation: CASSLGGGANSPLHF.

V and J are TRBV6-1 and TRBJ1-4; D perhaps matches TRBD1 (6 bases). Trimming shortened V by 1 base and J by 1 base, and 7 bases separated the two germline ends. CDR3 size: 15 residues. Germline V gene sequence: CDR1 MNHNS, CDR2 SASEGT. The CDR3 bases are TGTGCCAGCAGTGAAGTAGGGGGAACTAATGAAAAACTGTTTTTT. This gives the protein CASSEVGGTNEKLFF.

The chain recombines TRBV5-1 with TRBJ1-2; TRBD1 is a possible D gene (6 bases). There are 14 residues in the CDR3. V was pared by 0 bases and J by 8 bases, with 14 bases between. In germline, CDR1 is SGHRS, CDR2 YFSETQ. The CDR3 reads CASSLEPSGDGYTF. CDR3 nucleotides: TGCGCCAGCAGCTTGGAACCCTCAGGGGACGGCTACACCTTC.

The chain employs TRBV9 and TRBJ1-2; possible D gene TRBD1, 6 bases. This CDR3 is built from 16 residues. From germline, CDR1 is SGDLS and CDR2 YYNGEE. Trimming cost V 4 bases and J 4 bases, with 20 bases left between them. This CDR3 is CASSPSGGGSGYGYTF. As DNA, the CDR3 is TGTGCCAGCAGCCCTAGTGGAGGGGGTAGTGGCTATGGCTACACCTTC.

The chain couples TRBV11-3 to TRBJ1-5, with 8 bases matching TRBD1. Trimming cost V 5 bases and J 4 bases; bases outside gene matches: 1. Germline loops: CDR1 SGHNT, CDR2 YENEEA. The CDR3 loop spans 13 amino acids. The CDR3 DNA is TGTGCCAGCAGCACAGGGGGGAATCAGCCCCAGCATTTT. Translated: CASSTGGNQPQHF.

The chain couples TRBV7-2 to TRBJ2-5; the D gene is possibly TRBD1 (6 bases). The tail of the sequence fits TRBJ2-7 better, so the J call may be wrong. Germline V gives CDR1 SGHTA, CDR2 FQGNSA. The CDR3 totals 14 residues. CDR3 amino acids: CASSTPGHPYEQYF. CDR3 sequence (DNA): TGTGCCAGCAGCACTCCGGGACACCCCTACGAGCAGTACTTC.

V is TRBV7-2 and J is TRBJ1-2; no firm D call. Germline CDR1 SGHTA, CDR2 FQGNSA. Deletions cut 4 bases from V and 4 bases from J, with 19 bases between. This CDR3 is built from 16 residues. CDR3 sequence (DNA): TGTGCCAGCAGCTCCCAACCGGGCCAAGCGGGCTATGGCTACACCTTC. It specifies CASSSQPGQAGYGYTF.